The clone carrying this T cell receptor beta chain was recorded a few times. Antigen: not known. This specimen belongs to a study of T cells in Graves' hyperthyroidism and ophthalmopathy. The wider study: The blood sample was taken at first diagnosis, before treatment began. Study-level points and caveats: Most clonotypes expanded in thyroid above 0.001 were likewise present in blood.

This CDR3 spans 16 amino acids. V lost 0 bases and J 4 bases, leaving 13 bases between the germline ends. The germline CDR1 and CDR2 sequences are SEHNR and FQNEAQ (reference sequence). Fresh peripheral blood, approximately 9.6 ml, yielded the PBMCs. From RNA transcripts, TCR beta CDR3 regions were amplified. The TCR CDR3 was amplified in a first-round RT-PCR using the HTBI primer set. TCRdb re-derived calls from the multiplex PCR reads in MiXCR, one entry per CDR3 protein. The table includes around 350,000 distinct CDR3 sequences, approximately 16% detected once. The J gene is TRBJ2-1, the V gene TRBV7-9; D remains ambiguous. The source of this sequence is a woman aged 60-70 years with Graves' ophthalmopathy. The specimen was blood. CDR3 coding DNA: TGTGCCAGCAGCTTAGCTGTTTGGGATTTATACAATGAGCAGTTCTTC. Its translation is CASSLAVWDLYNEQFF.